This is a list of T cell receptor beta chains from one sample in a study of human T cells and chemical hapten exposure. TCRdb used MiXCR to reprocess the RACE reads, holding one entry per CDR3 protein. The sample lists about 140,000 distinct CDR3 sequences, roughly 10% occurring once. Material: whole blood, obtained in connection with sensitization to the hapten diphenylcyclopropenone (DPC). The receptors derive from a woman in her fifties or sixties with alopecia areata. Some clones in this sample may be carry-over from other donors' samples. The CDR3 runs from the conserved cysteine through the conserved F or W. Each record gives: D gene, V gene, clone size, J gene, CDR3 DNA, CDR3 protein. D genes are given only for firm matches. The size field is filled for only some rows; it gives once, few, many or a size class.

d_call: TRBD1; v_call: TRBV19; clone_size: NA; j_call: TRBJ2-7; cdr3_nt: TGTGCCAGTAGCCCACAGGGGCTCTACGAGCAGTACTTC; cdr3_aa: CASSPQGLYEQYF
d_call: NA; v_call: TRBV18; clone_size: many; j_call: TRBJ2-3; cdr3_nt: TGTGCCAGCTCACCGACAGATACGCAGTATTTT; cdr3_aa: CASSPTDTQYF
d_call: TRBD2; v_call: TRBV7-9; clone_size: NA; j_call: TRBJ2-3; cdr3_nt: TGTGCCAGCAGCTTAGGGACTAGCGGGAGGGCCACAGATACGCAGTATTTT; cdr3_aa: CASSLGTSGRATDTQYF
d_call: NA; v_call: TRBV5-1; clone_size: once; j_call: TRBJ2-5; cdr3_nt: TGCGCCAGCAGCTTCCGAGCCAGTGAAGAGACCCAGTACTTC; cdr3_aa: CASSFRASEETQYF
d_call: NA; v_call: TRBV27; clone_size: few; j_call: TRBJ1-6; cdr3_nt: TGTGCCAGCAGTGTGACAGGTTCTTCACCCCTCCACTTT; cdr3_aa: CASSVTGSSPLHF
d_call: TRBD1; v_call: TRBV29-1; clone_size: NA; j_call: TRBJ1-1; cdr3_nt: TGCAGCGCCGCCGACAGGGTGGGGAGAGCTTTCTTT; cdr3_aa: CSAADRVGRAFF
d_call: NA; v_call: TRBV7-2; clone_size: many; j_call: TRBJ2-3; cdr3_nt: TGTGCCAGCAGCCTACCTATTAATACGCAGTATTTT; cdr3_aa: CASSLPINTQYF
d_call: NA; v_call: TRBV6-5; clone_size: NA; j_call: TRBJ2-5; cdr3_nt: TGTGCCAGCAGTTACCCTAACCAGGGGGAGACCCAGTACTTC; cdr3_aa: CASSYPNQGETQYF
d_call: NA; v_call: TRBV18; clone_size: NA; j_call: TRBJ2-2; cdr3_nt: TGTGCCAGCTCAAAGGCTCTCGCGAACACCGGGGAGCTGTTTTTT; cdr3_aa: CASSKALANTGELFF
d_call: NA; v_call: TRBV30; clone_size: few; j_call: TRBJ1-4; cdr3_nt: TGTGCCTGGAGTAGGAGGAGTGCTAATGAAAAACTGTTTTTT; cdr3_aa: CAWSRRSANEKLFF
d_call: TRBD2; v_call: TRBV20-1; clone_size: NA; j_call: TRBJ2-1; cdr3_nt: TGCAGCTCCCCGGGAGCGGGAAATTTCTACAATGAGCAGTTCTTC; cdr3_aa: CSSPGAGNFYNEQFF
d_call: TRBD1; v_call: TRBV24-1; clone_size: few; j_call: TRBJ2-3; cdr3_nt: TGTGCCACCAGTGACCCCCGGACAGGGCCAGATACGCAGTATTTT; cdr3_aa: CATSDPRTGPDTQYF
d_call: NA; v_call: TRBV11-3; clone_size: NA; j_call: TRBJ2-4; cdr3_nt: TGTGCCAGCAGCTTCTCCCGACTAAACATTCAGTACTTC; cdr3_aa: CASSFSRLNIQYF
d_call: TRBD2; v_call: TRBV7-2; clone_size: few; j_call: TRBJ2-5; cdr3_nt: TGTGCCAGCAGCCCGACCGGACTAGGGTTGGGGTACCAAGAGACCCAGTACTTC; cdr3_aa: CASSPTGLGLGYQETQYF
d_call: TRBD1; v_call: TRBV27; clone_size: NA; j_call: TRBJ2-3; cdr3_nt: TGTGCCAGCAGCTCACAGGGGGCGCTGAGCACAGATACGCAGTATTTT; cdr3_aa: CASSSQGALSTDTQYF
d_call: TRBD2; v_call: TRBV18; clone_size: NA; j_call: TRBJ2-7; cdr3_nt: TGTGCCAGCTCACCAAAGGCGGGAGGGTCCTACGAGCAGTACTTC; cdr3_aa: CASSPKAGGSYEQYF
d_call: TRBD1; v_call: TRBV5-1; clone_size: few; j_call: TRBJ1-1; cdr3_nt: TGCGCCAGCAGCGAATCCGGGACAGGATGGACTGAAGCTTTCTTT; cdr3_aa: CASSESGTGWTEAFF
d_call: TRBD1; v_call: TRBV5-4; clone_size: NA; j_call: TRBJ2-2; cdr3_nt: TGTGCCAGCAGCCGGGACAGGGTTGGGACCGGGGAGCTGTTTTTT; cdr3_aa: CASSRDRVGTGELFF
d_call: TRBD1; v_call: TRBV29-1; clone_size: NA; j_call: TRBJ1-2; cdr3_nt: TGCAGCGTGGAGGGGACAGGGGATGGCTATGGCTACACCTTC; cdr3_aa: CSVEGTGDGYGYTF
d_call: TRBD2; v_call: TRBV27; clone_size: many; j_call: TRBJ2-2; cdr3_nt: TGTGCCAGCAGTTTGCTGGCTAGCGGGACTGGGGGCACCGGGGAGCTGTTTTTT; cdr3_aa: CASSLLASGTGGTGELFF
d_call: NA; v_call: TRBV11-2; clone_size: many; j_call: TRBJ2-7; cdr3_nt: TGTGCCAGCAGCTTAGGGCAGGGGCCCTCCTACGAGCAGTACTTC; cdr3_aa: CASSLGQGPSYEQYF
d_call: NA; v_call: TRBV2; clone_size: NA; j_call: TRBJ1-1; cdr3_nt: TGTGCCAGCAGTGAGGTTGACCCCATGAACACTGAAGCTTTCTTT; cdr3_aa: CASSEVDPMNTEAFF
d_call: NA; v_call: TRBV28; clone_size: many; j_call: TRBJ2-1; cdr3_nt: TGTGCCAGCAGTTTGCAGGGAGTTGAGCAGTTCTTC; cdr3_aa: CASSLQGVEQFF
d_call: NA; v_call: TRBV27; clone_size: medium-sized; j_call: TRBJ1-2; cdr3_nt: TGTGCCAGCAGTTTCGAGGGAAACTATGGCTACACCTTC; cdr3_aa: CASSFEGNYGYTF
d_call: TRBD2; v_call: TRBV29-1; clone_size: many; j_call: TRBJ2-5; cdr3_nt: TGCAGCGTCGCCTCAGGGTTTAGGGACTATCCCCAAGAGACCCAGTACTTC; cdr3_aa: CSVASGFRDYPQETQYF
d_call: NA; v_call: TRBV20-1; clone_size: few; j_call: TRBJ2-1; cdr3_nt: TGCAGTGCTAGCGGGAGAAGGAATGAGCAGTTCTTC; cdr3_aa: CSASGRRNEQFF
d_call: TRBD2; v_call: TRBV9; clone_size: NA; j_call: TRBJ2-2; cdr3_nt: TGTGCCAGCACCAGGCTAGCGGACACCGGGGAGCTGTTTTTT; cdr3_aa: CASTRLADTGELFF
d_call: TRBD1; v_call: TRBV24-1; clone_size: many; j_call: TRBJ2-7; cdr3_nt: TGTGCCACCAGTGATCCGCGACAGGGCCTCTACGAGCAGTACTTC; cdr3_aa: CATSDPRQGLYEQYF
d_call: NA; v_call: TRBV19; clone_size: many; j_call: TRBJ2-7; cdr3_nt: TGTGCCAGTAGTATAGAAACAGGGAGCTCCTACGAGCAGTACTTC; cdr3_aa: CASSIETGSSYEQYF
d_call: TRBD1; v_call: TRBV6-5; clone_size: once; j_call: TRBJ1-1; cdr3_nt: TGTGCCAGCAGTTACTCTTCGAGGGGGCGGGCGAACACTGAAGCTTTCTTT; cdr3_aa: CASSYSSRGRANTEAFF
d_call: NA; v_call: TRBV24-1; clone_size: NA; j_call: TRBJ2-5; cdr3_nt: TGTGCCACCAGTGATTCCATTGAGACCGGACAGTCGGAGACCCAGTACTTC; cdr3_aa: CATSDSIETGQSETQYF
d_call: TRBD2; v_call: TRBV7-2; clone_size: NA; j_call: TRBJ2-5; cdr3_nt: TGTGCCAGCAGCTTAGTCCTAGCGGGAGGGCAAGAGACCCAGTACTTC; cdr3_aa: CASSLVLAGGQETQYF
d_call: TRBD1; v_call: TRBV2; clone_size: many; j_call: TRBJ1-6; cdr3_nt: TGTGCCAGCAGTGGGACAGGGGATAGGCCACCCCTCCACTTT; cdr3_aa: CASSGTGDRPPLHF
d_call: NA; v_call: TRBV19; clone_size: NA; j_call: TRBJ2-3; cdr3_nt: TGTGCCAGTAGTATCCTCCGACTAGAGACGCAGTATTTT; cdr3_aa: CASSILRLETQYF
d_call: NA; v_call: TRBV6-6; clone_size: many; j_call: TRBJ1-3; cdr3_nt: TGTGCCACCGGGATCTCTGGAAACACCATATATTTT; cdr3_aa: CATGISGNTIYF
d_call: NA; v_call: TRBV30; clone_size: many; j_call: TRBJ1-1; cdr3_nt: TGTGCCTGGAGCCTAGGGGCTGAAGCTTTCTTT; cdr3_aa: CAWSLGAEAFF
d_call: TRBD1; v_call: TRBV6-6; clone_size: NA; j_call: TRBJ2-5; cdr3_nt: TGTGCCAGCAGTTACCAGGGGGCGCGGGAGACCCAGTACTTC; cdr3_aa: CASSYQGARETQYF
d_call: NA; v_call: TRBV19; clone_size: NA; j_call: TRBJ2-6; cdr3_nt: TGTGCCAGTAGTGTCACAGCTAGCTCTGGGGCCAACGTCCTGACTTTC; cdr3_aa: CASSVTASSGANVLTF